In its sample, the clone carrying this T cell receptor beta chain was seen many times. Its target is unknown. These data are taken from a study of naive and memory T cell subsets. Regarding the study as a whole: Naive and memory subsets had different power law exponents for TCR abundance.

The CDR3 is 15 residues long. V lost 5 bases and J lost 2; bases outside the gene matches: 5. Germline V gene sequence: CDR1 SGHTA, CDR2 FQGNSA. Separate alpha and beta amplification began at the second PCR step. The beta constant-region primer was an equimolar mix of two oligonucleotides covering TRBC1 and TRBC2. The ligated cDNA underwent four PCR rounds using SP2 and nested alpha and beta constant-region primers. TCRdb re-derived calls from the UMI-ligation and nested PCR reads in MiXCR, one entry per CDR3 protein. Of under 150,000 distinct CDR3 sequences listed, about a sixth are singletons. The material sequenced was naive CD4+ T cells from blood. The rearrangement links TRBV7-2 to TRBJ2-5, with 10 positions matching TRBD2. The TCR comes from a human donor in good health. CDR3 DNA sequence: TGTGCCAGCAGCCTGGCTAGCGGGAGACAAGAGACCCAGTACTTC. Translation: CASSLASGRQETQYF.